This T cell receptor (beta chain) stems from a study of blood T cell repertoires in COVID-19. In the original analysis: Estimation of nucleated cell counts was performed using reference gene primer amplification. The data were produced by immunoSEQ multiplex PCR, yet TCRdb's version contains in-frame clones alone and is incomplete. V and J calls and clone size are as listed in that table; D and trimming were resolved from the DNA. The sample consists of around 200,000 clones, roughly 80% of them appearing once. V shed 3 bases, J shed 5 bases, and the junction held 15 bases outside the gene matches. This CDR3 contains 17 residues. The germline V gene has CDR1 SGHKS and CDR2 YYEKEE (reference sequence).

Sequences were obtained from peripheral blood. The clonotype originates from a human donor with acute or convalescent COVID-19. The donor label of this sample is uncertain. The rearrangement uses TRBV5-5 and TRBJ2-5; TRBD1 agrees at 8 bases. The CDR3 sequence is CASSSSRDRFAMETQYF. In nucleotides, the CDR3 is TGTGCCAGCAGCTCGTCCCGGGACAGGTTCGCTATGGAGACCCAGTACTTC.